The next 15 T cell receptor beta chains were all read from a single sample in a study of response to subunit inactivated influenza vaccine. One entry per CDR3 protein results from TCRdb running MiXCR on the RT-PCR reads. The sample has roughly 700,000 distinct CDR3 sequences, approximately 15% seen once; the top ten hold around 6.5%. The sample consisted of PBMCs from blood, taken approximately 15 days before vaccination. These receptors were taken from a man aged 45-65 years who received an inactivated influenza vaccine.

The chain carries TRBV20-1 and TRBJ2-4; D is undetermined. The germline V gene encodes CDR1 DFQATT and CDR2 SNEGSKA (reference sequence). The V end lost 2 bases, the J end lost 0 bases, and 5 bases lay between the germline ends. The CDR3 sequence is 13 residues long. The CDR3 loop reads CSARSIAKNIQYF. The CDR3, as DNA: TGCAGTGCTAGAAGCATAGCCAAAAACATTCAGTACTTC.

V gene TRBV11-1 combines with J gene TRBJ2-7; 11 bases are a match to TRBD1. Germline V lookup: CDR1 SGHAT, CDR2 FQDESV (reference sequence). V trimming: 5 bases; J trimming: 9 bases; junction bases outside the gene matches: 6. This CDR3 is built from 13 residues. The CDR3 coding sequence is TGTGCCAGCAGCGCGGACAGGGGGCATGGGCAGTACTTC. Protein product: CASSADRGHGQYF.

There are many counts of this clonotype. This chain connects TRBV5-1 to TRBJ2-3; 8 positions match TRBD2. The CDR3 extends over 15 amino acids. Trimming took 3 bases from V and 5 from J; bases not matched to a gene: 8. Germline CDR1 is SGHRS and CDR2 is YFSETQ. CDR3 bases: TGCGCCAGCAGCTCTGCTAGCGGGCTGGTAGATACGCAGTATTTT. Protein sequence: CASSSASGLVDTQYF.

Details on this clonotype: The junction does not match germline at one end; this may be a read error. CDR3 DNA sequence: TGTGCCAGCAGATTAGGGCGGGGATCGAGTACGCAGTATTTT. It yields the protein CASRLGRGSSTQYF. The V call is TRBV11-2, the J call TRBJ2-3; a possible D gene is TRBD2 (6 bases). This CDR3 has 14 residues. Germline V lookup: CDR1 SGHAT, CDR2 FQNNGV.

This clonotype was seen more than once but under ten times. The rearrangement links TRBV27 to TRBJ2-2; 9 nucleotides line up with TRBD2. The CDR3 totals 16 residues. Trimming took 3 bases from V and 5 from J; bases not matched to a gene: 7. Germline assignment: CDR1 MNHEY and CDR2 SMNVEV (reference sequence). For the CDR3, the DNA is TGTGCCAGCAGTTTTCTAGCGGGGATCGCAACCGGGGAGCTGTTTTTT. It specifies CASSFLAGIATGELFF.

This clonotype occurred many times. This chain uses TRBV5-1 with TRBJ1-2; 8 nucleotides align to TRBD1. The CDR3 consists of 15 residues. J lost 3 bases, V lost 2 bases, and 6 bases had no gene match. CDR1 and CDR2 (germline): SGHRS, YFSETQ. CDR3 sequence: CASSFTPGQDYGYTF. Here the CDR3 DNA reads TGCGCCAGCAGCTTCACCCCGGGACAGGACTATGGCTACACCTTC.

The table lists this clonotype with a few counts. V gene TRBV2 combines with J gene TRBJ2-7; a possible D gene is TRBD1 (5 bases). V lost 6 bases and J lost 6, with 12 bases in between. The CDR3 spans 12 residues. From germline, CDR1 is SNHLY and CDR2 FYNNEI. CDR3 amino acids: CASSIQGGEQYF. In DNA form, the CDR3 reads TGTGCCAGCAGCATTCAGGGTGGCGAGCAGTACTTC.

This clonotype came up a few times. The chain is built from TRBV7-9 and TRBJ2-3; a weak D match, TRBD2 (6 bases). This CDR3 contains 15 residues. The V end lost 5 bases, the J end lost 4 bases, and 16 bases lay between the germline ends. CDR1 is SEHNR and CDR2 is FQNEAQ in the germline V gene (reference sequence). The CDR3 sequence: CASSPEGIRADTQYF. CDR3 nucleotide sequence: TGTGCCAGCAGCCCGGAGGGTATTAGGGCAGATACGCAGTATTTT.

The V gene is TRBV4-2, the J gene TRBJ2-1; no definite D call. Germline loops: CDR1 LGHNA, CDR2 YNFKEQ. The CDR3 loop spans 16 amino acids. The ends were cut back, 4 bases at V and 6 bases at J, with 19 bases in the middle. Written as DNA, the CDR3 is TGTGCCAGCAGCCCCAGCCCCCCTGCTGGCGTCAATGAGCAGTTCTTC. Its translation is CASSPSPPAGVNEQFF.

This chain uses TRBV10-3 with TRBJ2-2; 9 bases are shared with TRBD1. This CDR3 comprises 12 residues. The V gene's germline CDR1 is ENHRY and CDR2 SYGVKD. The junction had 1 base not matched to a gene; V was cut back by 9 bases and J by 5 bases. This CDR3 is CAMGQGTGELFF. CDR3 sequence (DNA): TGTGCCATGGGACAGGGTACCGGGGAGCTGTTTTTT.

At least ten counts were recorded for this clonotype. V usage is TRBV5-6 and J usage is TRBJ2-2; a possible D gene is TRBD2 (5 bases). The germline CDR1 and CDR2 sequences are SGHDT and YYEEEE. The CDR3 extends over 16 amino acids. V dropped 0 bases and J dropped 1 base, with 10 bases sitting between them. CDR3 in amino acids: CASSLADGENTGELFF. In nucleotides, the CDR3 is TGTGCCAGCAGCTTGGCCGACGGGGAGAACACCGGGGAGCTGTTTTTT.

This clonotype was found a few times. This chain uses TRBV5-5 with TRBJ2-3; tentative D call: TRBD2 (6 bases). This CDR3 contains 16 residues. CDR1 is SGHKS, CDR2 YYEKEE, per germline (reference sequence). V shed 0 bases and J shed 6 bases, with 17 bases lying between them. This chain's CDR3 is CASSLGAGIGGDTQYF. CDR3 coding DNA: TGTGCCAGCAGCTTGGGTGCAGGAATTGGAGGGGATACGCAGTATTTT.

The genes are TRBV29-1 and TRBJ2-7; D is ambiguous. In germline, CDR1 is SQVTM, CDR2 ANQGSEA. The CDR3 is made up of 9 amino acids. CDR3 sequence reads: CLSPYEQYF. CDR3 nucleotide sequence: TGCCTGAGTCCCTACGAGCAGTACTTC.

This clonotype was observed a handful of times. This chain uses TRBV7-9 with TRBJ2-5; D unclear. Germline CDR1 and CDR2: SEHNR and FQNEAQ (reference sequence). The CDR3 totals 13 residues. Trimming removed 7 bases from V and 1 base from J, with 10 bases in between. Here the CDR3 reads CASTPTSQETQYF. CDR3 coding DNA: TGTGCCAGCACCCCAACCAGCCAAGAGACCCAGTACTTC.

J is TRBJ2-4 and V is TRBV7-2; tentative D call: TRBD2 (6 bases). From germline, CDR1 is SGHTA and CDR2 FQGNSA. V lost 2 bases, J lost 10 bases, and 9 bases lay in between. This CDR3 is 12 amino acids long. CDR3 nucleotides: TGTGCCAGCAGCTTACCAGGAGGGATTCAGTACTTC. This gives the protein CASSLPGGIQYF.